This T cell receptor (beta chain) was recorded in a study of blood T cells in healthy people across ages. Overall study findings and caveats: The CMV status of each donor remained undetermined, and this could have confounded shifts in expanded clonotypes.

Concerning this clonotype: The antigen remains undetermined. A clone one base away is much larger, so this may be a read error.

Primers used in a second PCR of about 7 to 12 cycles were a sample-barcoded 5' primer and a J-beta primer mix. Each cDNA molecule was tagged by a template-switch adaptor with 12 random nucleotides. Paired-end reads containing CDR3 totaled no fewer than 2.5 million for each sample. Each CDR3 protein gets one entry after TCRdb re-called the 5' RACE reads with MiXCR. The data hold about 670,000 distinct CDR3 sequences, with less than 45% observed a single time. Germline V lookup: CDR1 SQVTM, CDR2 ANQGSEA. The CDR3 is made up of 13 amino acids. Sequencing was performed on blood. This clonotype originated in an older man in good health. The chain couples TRBV29-1 to TRBJ2-7; D perhaps matches TRBD1 (6 bases). The CDR3 loop reads CNVVGQGNYEQYF. Written as DNA, the CDR3 is TGCAACGTCGTCGGCCAGGGGAACTACGAGCAGTACTTC.